One and the same sample provided the 22 T cell receptor beta chains below, sequenced in a study of T cell responses to AZD1222 COVID-19 vaccine. Clones were read by immunoSEQ multiplex PCR, and TCRdb kept only the in-frame ones, dropping some. Seen here are 95,000 or so clones, around 92% observed once, and the top ten hold 2.8%. The sample here was peripheral blood, taken on day 0 of MenACWY control vaccination. Every receptor here comes from an adult in good health.

This sequence joins TRBV11-2 and TRBJ2-5; 13 bases match TRBD2. The ends lost 5 bases at V and 2 bases at J; junction bases unmatched: 11. Germline V lookup: CDR1 SGHAT, CDR2 FQNNGV. This CDR3 contains 18 residues. CDR3 DNA: TGTGCCAGCAGCCGTACTAGCGGGGGGGCCATGTCTCAAGAGACCCAGTACTTC. Translated, it gives CASSRTSGGAMSQETQYF.

This clone has a count of ten or more. The chain uses TRBV6-5 and TRBJ2-4, with 9 bases aligning to TRBD1. The length of the CDR3 is 15 residues. CDR1 and CDR2 from the germline V gene are MNHEY and SVGAGI. V was pared by 0 bases and J by 6 bases, with 3 bases of the junction left unmatched. The DNA of the CDR3 is TGTGCCAGCAGTTACTCGCCGGACAGGGGAAACATTCAGTACTTC. It yields the protein CASSYSPDRGNIQYF.

The V call is TRBV7-2, the J call TRBJ2-5; D not resolved. The CDR3 loop spans 13 amino acids. Germline V gives CDR1 SGHTA, CDR2 FQGNSA. Deletions cut 4 bases from V and 3 bases from J, with 9 bases between. CDR3 nucleotides: TGTGCCAGCAGCTCGATACTTGAAGAGACCCAGTACTTC. The encoded protein is CASSSILEETQYF.

The chain employs TRBV4-3 and TRBJ1-4; 7 nucleotides line up with TRBD1. The CDR3 has 16 amino acids. Trimming cost V 4 bases and J 8 bases; bases outside gene matches: 13. Germline V gives CDR1 LGHNA, CDR2 YSLEER. The CDR3 here is CASSRERGTVSEKLFF. As DNA, the CDR3 is TGCGCCAGCAGCCGAGAACGCGGGACAGTTAGCGAAAAACTGTTTTTT.

This clone was seen a handful of times. The rearrangement uses TRBV28 and TRBJ1-3; D call uncertain. V was cut by 2 bases and J by 0 bases, with 5 bases left in between. CDR1 and CDR2 (germline): MDHEN, SYDVKM. This CDR3 contains 14 residues. The CDR3: CASSLPSSGNTIYF. The CDR3 DNA is TGTGCCAGCAGTTTACCTTCCTCTGGAAACACCATATATTTT.

The genes are TRBV7-2 and TRBJ2-3; D could derive from TRBD1 or TRBD2 (5 bases each). Germline CDR1 SGHTA, CDR2 FQGNSA. The CDR3 consists of 15 residues. The V and J ends lost 10 bases and 3 bases respectively, with 20 bases between them. The CDR3 bases are TGTGCCACCAAACGTCAGGGACCTGGGACAGATACGCAGTATTTT. Its protein product is CATKRQGPGTDTQYF.

Points on this clone: This specimen includes other DNA sequences encoding the same CDR3. This chain joins TRBV6-5 and TRBJ2-7; TRBD1 or TRBD2 may be the D gene (5 bases each). Germline V gene sequence: CDR1 MNHEY, CDR2 SVGAGI. The CDR3 sequence is 14 residues long. V lost 6 bases, J lost 0 bases, and 12 bases lay in between. DNA for the CDR3: TGTGCCAGCAGCACCGGGACGGGCTCCTACGAGCAGTACTTC. Encoded protein: CASSTGTGSYEQYF.

The rearrangement joins TRBV24-1 to TRBJ1-2; D is ambiguous. The CDR3 is 12 residues long. Trimming pared 9 bases from V and 8 bases from J, leaving 15 bases between. Germline CDR1 is KGHDR and CDR2 is SFDVKD. The CDR3 DNA reads as TGTGCCACCGCGGACGGGTTCGGGGGCTACACCTTC. Translating it yields CATADGFGGYTF.

The J gene is TRBJ1-1, the V gene TRBV6-2 or TRBV6-3; D might be TRBD1 (6 bases). Trimming cost V 4 bases and J 0 bases, with 12 bases left between them. Germline CDR1 reads MNHEY; CDR2 reads SVGEGT. The CDR3 spans 15 residues. CDR3 sequence (DNA): TGTGCCAGCAGTTCCCTGAAGGGGGTGAACACTGAAGCTTTCTTT. This translates into CASSSLKGVNTEAFF.

The chain employs TRBV3-1 (or the pseudogene TRBV3-2) and TRBJ2-2, with 7 bases lining up with TRBD1. This CDR3 has 14 residues. Germline V CDR1 and CDR2: LGHDT, YNNKEL (reference sequence). With 4 bases clipped from V and 5 bases from J, the junction kept 4 bases outside the gene matches. Written as DNA, the CDR3 is TGTGCCAGCAGCCGTCAACAGGGGACCGGGGAGCTGTTTTTT. Translating gives CASSRQQGTGELFF.

This clone was picked up a small number of times. The DNA of the CDR3 is TGTGCCAGCAGCTTAGAACAGGGGGTGATTAATGAAAAACTGTTTTTT. Translated: CASSLEQGVINEKLFF. The chain combines TRBV7-9 with TRBJ1-4; 8 nucleotides match TRBD1. The CDR3 totals 16 residues. J gave up 4 bases and V 1 base, and 5 bases lay outside the gene matches. Germline V CDR1 and CDR2: SEHNR, FQNEAQ (reference sequence).

The DNA for the CDR3 is TGTGCCAGTAGTGCCAACAGGGTCGATAATTCACCCCTCCACTTT. Translating gives CASSANRVDNSPLHF. The chain has TRBV19 and TRBJ1-6, with D tentatively TRBD1 (6 bases). CDR3 length: 15 amino acids. Germline V lookup: CDR1 LNHDA, CDR2 SQIVND (reference sequence). Trimming pared 5 bases from V and 5 bases from J, leaving 13 bases between.

The rearrangement joins TRBV2 to TRBJ1-5, with TRBD1 as a possible D gene (5 bases). The germline gives CDR1 SNHLY, CDR2 FYNNEI. V dropped 4 bases and J dropped 7 bases, with 14 bases sitting between them. CDR3 size: 14 residues. The DNA of the CDR3 is TGTGCCAGCAGTGCACAAGGAGGGGAGCAGCCCCAGCATTTT. Translation: CASSAQGGEQPQHF.

This clone was counted once. This chain connects TRBV30 to TRBJ2-7; D call uncertain. Germline V CDR1 and CDR2: GTSNPN, SVGIG (reference sequence). The CDR3 spans 12 residues. The V and J ends lost 4 bases and 1 base respectively, with 8 bases between them. CDR3 region: CAWKLGSYEQYF. The CDR3 DNA follows: TGTGCCTGGAAACTCGGGTCCTACGAGCAGTACTTC.

This clone was counted only a few times. V usage is TRBV27 and J usage is TRBJ1-1; no clear D. The V and J ends lost 8 bases and 8 bases respectively, with 27 bases between them. The CDR3 extends over 16 amino acids. The V gene's germline CDR1 is MNHEY and CDR2 SMNVEV (reference sequence). The CDR3 loop is CASLIGSGWEGTEAFF. The CDR3 DNA follows: TGTGCCAGCCTCATTGGATCGGGGTGGGAGGGTACGGAAGCTTTCTTT.

This clone was detected once. The V gene is TRBV28, the J gene TRBJ1-1; 9 bases match TRBD1. This CDR3 spans 15 amino acids. Losses at the gene ends were 7 bases for V and 2 bases for J; bases not matched to a gene: 8. Germline CDR1 reads MDHEN; CDR2 reads SYDVKM. CDR3 nucleotide sequence: TGTGCCAGCAAACAGGGGGCGCGGGGTAACACTGAAGCTTTCTTT. The encoded protein is CASKQGARGNTEAFF. Variable domain in full (rest from reference TRBV28 and TRBJ1-1): DVKVTQSSRYLVKRTGEKVFLECVQDMDHENMFWYRQDPGLGLRLIYFSYDVKMKEKGDIPEGYSVSREKKERFSLILESASTNQTSMYLCASKQGARGNTEAFFGQGTRLTVV.

The rearrangement links TRBV5-5 to TRBJ1-5, with D unclear. V lost 3 bases and J lost 1, with 8 bases in between. Per the germline V gene, CDR1 is SGHKS and CDR2 is YYEKEE (reference sequence). The CDR3 is made up of 14 amino acids. CDR3 nucleotides: TGTGCCAGCAGCTGGGCGGGGAGCAATCAGCCCCAGCATTTT. This encodes CASSWAGSNQPQHF.

This clone was seen just once. The V call is TRBV5-4, the J call TRBJ2-3; 12 positions agree with TRBD2. The CDR3 contains 16 residues. Germline CDR1 reads SGHNT; CDR2 reads YYREEE (reference sequence). With 0 bases clipped from V and 6 bases from J, the junction kept 5 bases outside the gene matches. The CDR3 coding sequence is TGTGCCAGCAGCTTGGTTGGACTAGCGGGGTCCGATACGCAGTATTTT. Translating gives CASSLVGLAGSDTQYF.

The V call is TRBV2, the J call TRBJ2-1; D gene unclear. Germline assignment: CDR1 SNHLY and CDR2 FYNNEI. V was trimmed by 1 base and J by 0 bases, leaving 16 bases between them. This CDR3 is built from 18 residues. Here the CDR3 DNA reads TGTGCCAGCAGTGAAGACGGACCGTCCCTTAGCTCCTACAATGAGCAGTTCTTC. Translating it yields CASSEDGPSLSSYNEQFF.

The chain links TRBV12-3 or TRBV12-4 to TRBJ1-1; D is ambiguous. Trimming stripped 6 bases from V and 5 bases from J, with 10 bases between. The CDR3 contains 12 residues. CDR3 DNA: TGTGCCAGCAGCCGAGGGTGGACTGAAGCTTTCTTT. Its protein is CASSRGWTEAFF.

The sample holds one count of this clone. V and J are TRBV5-4 and TRBJ1-2, with 7 bases identical to TRBD1. CDR1 is SGHNT, CDR2 YYREEE, per germline (reference sequence). With 0 bases clipped from V and 3 bases from J, the junction kept 5 bases outside the gene matches. This CDR3 contains 15 residues. The CDR3 reads CASSLGQGGDYGYTF. The CDR3 DNA is TGTGCCAGCAGCTTGGGACAGGGTGGGGACTATGGCTACACCTTC.

V and J are TRBV11-2 and TRBJ1-5; tentatively, D is TRBD1 (5 bases). CDR1 is SGHAT and CDR2 is FQNNGV in the germline V gene. This CDR3 has 16 amino acids. Deletions cut 4 bases from V and 4 bases from J, with 17 bases between. DNA for the CDR3: TGTGCCAGCAGCTCCAGGGATGGGAAGAAAAATCAGCCCCAGCATTTT. The encoded protein is CASSSRDGKKNQPQHF.